The 20 T cell receptor beta chains below were found in one sample sequenced in a study of T cell responses to AZD1222 COVID-19 vaccine. Libraries were prepared by immunoSEQ multiplex PCR; TCRdb keeps only in-frame clonotypes and omits some of them. In the table there are about 120,000 clones, 80% to 90% of which are singletons. The sequencing here drew on peripheral blood, taken on day 0 of AZD1222 vaccination. The receptors derive from an adult in good health.

The chain recombines TRBV11-2 with TRBJ2-3, with D maybe TRBD2 (5 bases). Trimming took 0 bases from V and 2 from J, leaving 15 bases between them. The CDR3 sequence is 17 residues long. Germline V CDR1 and CDR2: SGHAT, FQNNGV. The CDR3 DNA sequence: TGTGCCAGCAGCTTAGAGCCCCCGGGAAGCGTCACAGATACGCAGTATTTT. The encoded protein is CASSLEPPGSVTDTQYF.

The rearrangement links TRBV12-5 to TRBJ1-4; the match to TRBD1 covers 10 bases. The V gene end was trimmed by 8 bases and the J gene end by 5 bases; junction bases not matched to a gene: 5. The germline V gene has CDR1 LGHNT and CDR2 FRNRAP. The CDR3 length is 14 residues. CDR3 sequence (DNA): TGTGCTAGTAAGCCGGGACAGGGGAATGAAAAACTGTTTTTT. Encoded protein: CASKPGQGNEKLFF. The full variable domain, with the rest looked up from reference TRBV12-5 and TRBJ1-4, is DARVTQTPRHKVTEMGQEVTMRCQPILGHNTVFWYRQTMMQGLELLAYFRNRAPLDDSGMPKDRFSAEMPDATLATLKIQPSEPRDSAVYFCASKPGQGNEKLFFGSGTQLSVL.

The V and J genes are TRBV25-1 and TRBJ2-7, with no clear D. The CDR3 sequence is 14 residues long. V was trimmed by 2 bases and J by 4 bases, leaving 12 bases between them. Germline lookup yields CDR1 MGHDK and CDR2 SYGVNS. The CDR3 region has the DNA TGTGCCAGCAGTGAACCGAGGTGGGCGTACGAGCAGTACTTC. It translates to CASSEPRWAYEQYF.

The chain recombines TRBV4-1 with TRBJ1-1; 7 nucleotides agree with TRBD1. Germline assignment: CDR1 MGHRA and CDR2 YSYEKL. Losses at the gene ends were 3 bases for V and 1 base for J; bases not matched to a gene: 5. There are 15 residues in the CDR3. DNA for the CDR3: TGCGCCAGCAGCCAGAAGGGGACAGCGAACACTGAAGCTTTCTTT. It specifies CASSQKGTANTEAFF.

The CDR3 DNA reads as TGCGCCAGCAGCTTGGAGACATGGCAGACCCAGTACTTC. Translating it yields CASSLETWQTQYF. V gene TRBV5-1 combines with J gene TRBJ2-5; D is unresolved. V was cut by 0 bases and J by 6 bases, with 9 bases left in between. The CDR3 is 13 amino acids. Germline CDR1 reads SGHRS; CDR2 reads YFSETQ.

Of note for this clone: The junction does not match germline at one end; this may be a read error. The chain is built from TRBV4-1 and TRBJ2-3, with 8 bases identical to TRBD1. The CDR3 runs to 13 residues. The germline V gene encodes CDR1 MGHRA and CDR2 YSYEKL. DNA of the CDR3: TGCGCCAGCAGCCTCGTTCTGACAGGGGATGAGCATTTT. As protein: CASSLVLTGDEHF.

The chain recombines TRBV6-4 with TRBJ2-1, with D perhaps matching TRBD1 (5 bases). Trimming stripped 4 bases from V and 9 bases from J, with 13 bases between. From germline, CDR1 is MRHNA and CDR2 SNTAGT. This CDR3 comprises 13 residues. CDR3 residues: CASSGGQGGEQFF. In nucleotides, the CDR3 is TGTGCCAGCAGTGGAGGTCAGGGCGGTGAGCAGTTCTTC.

The chain uses TRBV19 and TRBJ2-1; tentatively, D is TRBD1 (5 bases). Germline V lookup: CDR1 LNHDA, CDR2 SQIVND (reference sequence). V was pared by 6 bases and J by 6 bases, with 9 bases between. The CDR3 has 12 amino acids. CDR3 amino acids: CASSHQGNEQFF. In nucleotides, the CDR3 is TGTGCCAGTAGCCATCAGGGCAATGAGCAGTTCTTC.

This clone was picked up one time. The V call is TRBV28, the J call TRBJ1-5, with D unclear. CDR1 MDHEN and CDR2 SYDVKM come from the germline V gene. V was clipped by 3 bases and J by 1 base, with 7 bases between them. The CDR3 is made up of 14 amino acids. The CDR3 loop reads CASSFEGSNQPQHF. The CDR3 region has the DNA TGTGCCAGCAGTTTTGAGGGAAGCAATCAGCCCCAGCATTTT.

The chain combines TRBV4-1 with TRBJ1-3; 7 bases agree with TRBD1. From germline, CDR1 is MGHRA and CDR2 YSYEKL. The CDR3 has 17 residues. V lost 3 bases to trimming and J lost 2 bases; unmatched junction nucleotides: 10. The CDR3 nucleotides read TGCGCCAGCAGCCAGGGGAGACAGGGATGGGCTGGAAACACCATATATTTT. It is translated as CASSQGRQGWAGNTIYF.

The V gene is TRBV27, the J gene TRBJ1-5; 11 bases map to TRBD1. V shed 5 bases, J shed 6 bases, and the junction held 3 bases outside the gene matches. CDR1 MNHEY and CDR2 SMNVEV come from the germline V gene (reference sequence). The CDR3 extends over 14 amino acids. The CDR3 region is CASSGTGGLQPQHF. The CDR3 region has the DNA TGTGCCAGCAGTGGGACAGGGGGTCTTCAGCCCCAGCATTTT.

The rearrangement uses TRBV28 and TRBJ1-2, with D possibly matching TRBD1 (5 bases). Germline CDR1 MDHEN, CDR2 SYDVKM. V was shortened by 7 bases and J by 4 bases, with 7 bases between the two germline ends. The CDR3 totals 11 residues. The CDR3, as DNA: TGTGCCAGCACCCAGGGCTATGGCTACACCTTC. Encoded protein: CASTQGYGYTF.

The chain employs TRBV18 and TRBJ1-1; D is possibly TRBD1 (6 bases). Trimming shortened V by 3 bases and J by 3 bases, and 11 bases separated the two germline ends. From germline, CDR1 is KGHSH and CDR2 LQKENI. The CDR3 has 14 amino acids. CDR3 protein: CASSPTGSDTEAFF. In DNA, the CDR3 is TGTGCCAGCTCACCTACAGGGTCGGACACTGAAGCTTTCTTT.

The chain recombines TRBV7-2 with TRBJ2-5; TRBD2 matches 10 bases. The CDR3 covers 17 residues. The ends lost 2 bases at V and 3 bases at J; junction bases unmatched: 9. Germline loops: CDR1 SGHTA, CDR2 FQGNSA. The CDR3 spells CASSLWSSGGYEETQYF. The CDR3 DNA reads TGTGCCAGCAGCTTATGGTCTAGCGGGGGCTATGAAGAGACCCAGTACTTC. Full variable domain (remainder filled in from reference TRBV7-2 and TRBJ2-5): GAGVSQSPSNKVTEKGKDVELRCDPISGHTALYWYRQSLGQGLEFLIYFQGNSAPDKSGLPSDRFSAERTGGSVSTLTIQRTQQEDSAVYLCASSLWSSGGYEETQYFGPGTRLLVL.

The chain links TRBV25-1 to TRBJ1-1, with D unclear. Germline CDR1 reads MGHDK; CDR2 reads SYGVNS. Deletions cut 2 bases from V and 1 base from J, with 11 bases between. This CDR3 comprises 15 residues. This CDR3 is CASSEPGRPNTEAFF. The CDR3 DNA sequence: TGTGCCAGCAGTGAACCCGGACGGCCGAACACTGAAGCTTTCTTT.

V is TRBV7-9 and J is TRBJ2-7; no firm D call. The germline V gene encodes CDR1 SEHNR and CDR2 FQNEAQ (reference sequence). Trimming pared 4 bases from V and 4 bases from J, leaving 8 bases between. CDR3 size: 12 residues. The CDR3 DNA reads as TGTGCCAGCAGCTCCCGGGTATACGAGCAGTACTTC. This gives the protein CASSSRVYEQYF.

The chain couples TRBV15 to TRBJ2-2; D gene ambiguous. The CDR3 runs to 15 residues. Trimming took 1 base from V and 2 from J, leaving 8 bases between them. Germline CDR1 reads LNHNV; CDR2 reads YYDKDF (reference sequence). CDR3 coding DNA: TGTGCCACCAGCAGAGGCCCGACCAACACCGGGGAGCTGTTTTTT. It is translated as CATSRGPTNTGELFF.

The chain joins TRBV6-5 to TRBJ1-2; perhaps TRBD1 as D (6 bases). V gave up 6 bases and J gave up 0 bases, with 14 bases separating them. The germline CDR1 and CDR2 sequences are MNHEY and SVGAGI. The CDR3 sequence is 15 residues long. The CDR3 protein is CASSDTGSANYGYTF. Written as DNA, the CDR3 is TGTGCCAGCAGCGATACAGGGTCGGCTAACTATGGCTACACCTTC.

This clone showed up just a few times. The chain recombines TRBV5-6 with TRBJ1-5; 9 bases agree with TRBD1. Germline CDR1 SGHDT, CDR2 YYEEEE. V dropped 0 bases and J dropped 4; count of bases not matched to a gene: 8. This CDR3 contains 17 residues. In nucleotides, the CDR3 is TGTGCCAGCAGCTTGGTGGACAGGGGTTTATGGAATCAGCCCCAGCATTTT. Translating gives CASSLVDRGLWNQPQHF.

The CDR3 reads CASSLAQGLRAEQFF. CDR3 DNA: TGTGCCAGCAGCTTGGCCCAAGGCCTCCGAGCTGAGCAGTTCTTC. The V and J genes are TRBV5-4 and TRBJ2-1; D uncertain. The germline CDR1 and CDR2 sequences are SGHNT and YYREEE (reference sequence). The CDR3 is 15 residues long. V was shortened by 0 bases and J by 9 bases, with 16 bases between the two germline ends.